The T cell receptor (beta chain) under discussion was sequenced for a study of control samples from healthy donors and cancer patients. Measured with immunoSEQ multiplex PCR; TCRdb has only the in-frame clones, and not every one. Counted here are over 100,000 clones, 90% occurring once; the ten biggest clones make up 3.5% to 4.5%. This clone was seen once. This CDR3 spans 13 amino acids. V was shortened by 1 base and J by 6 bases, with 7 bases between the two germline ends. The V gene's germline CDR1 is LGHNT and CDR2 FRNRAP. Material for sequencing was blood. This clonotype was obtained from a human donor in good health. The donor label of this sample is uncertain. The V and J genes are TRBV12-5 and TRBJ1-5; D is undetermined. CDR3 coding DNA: TGTGCTAGTGGTTTGGGGCTAGTTCAGCCCCAGCATTTT. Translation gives CASGLGLVQPQHF.